This T cell receptor beta chain was captured in a study of cytomegalovirus exposure and HLA in healthy donors. The PCR employed 60 Vbeta primers together with 13 Jbeta primers. The repertoire was sequenced with immunoSEQ multiplex PCR; TCRdb's copy has only in-frame clones and lacks some. The sample comprises more than 110,000 clones, about 76% of which are singletons, and 3% to 5% rests with the top ten. Findings and caveats of the study: The study put about 180 TCR beta chains on its list as cytomegalovirus-associated.

A word on this clone: The antigen is undetermined.

The receptor comes from a male donor in good health and CMV-seronegative. Sequencing was done on a sample of PBMCs.

CDR3 region: CAWSVWASGSTGELFF. As DNA, the CDR3 is TGTGCCTGGAGTGTATGGGCTAGCGGGAGTACCGGGGAGCTGTTTTTT. The genes are TRBV30 and TRBJ2-2; TRBD2 aligns across 10 bases. The CDR3 spans 16 residues. The germline gives CDR1 GTSNPN, CDR2 SVGIG (reference sequence). Germline trimming cut 0 bases from V and 5 bases from J; bases unmatched to any gene: 6.